The rows below give T cell receptor beta chains drawn from one sample of a study of blood T cell repertoires in COVID-19. Clones were sequenced by immunoSEQ multiplex PCR, and TCRdb holds only the in-frame ones, with some missing. The sample lists around 140,000 clones, approximately 88% seen once, with approximately 2% in the top ten. Sequencing input: peripheral blood. The receptors were gathered from a man aged 65 to 85 with active COVID-19. The CDR3 runs from the conserved cysteine through the conserved F or W. Fields, in order: clone size, J gene, V gene, CDR3 length, D gene, CDR3 DNA, CDR3 protein. A D gene is named only where the DNA matches it firmly. Clone size is stated in some rows and not others, as once, few, many or a class when expanded.

. | TRBJ1-5 | TRBV20-1 | 13 | TRBD1 | TGCAGTGCTAGTGGACAGGGCGTGAAGCCCCAGCATTTT | CSASGQGVKPQHF
. | TRBJ2-1 | TRBV29-1 | 15 | . | TGCAGCGTTGAAGACTACCCAAGCTCCTACAATGAGCAGTTCTTC | CSVEDYPSSYNEQFF
. | TRBJ1-6 | TRBV28 | 14 | . | TGTGCCAGCAGTTTATTACAGACGAATTCACCCCTCCACTTT | CASSLLQTNSPLHF
. | TRBJ1-2 | TRBV19 | 15 | TRBD1 | TGTGCCAGTACAGGGGACAGGGGGCTTTACTATGGCTACACCTTC | CASTGDRGLYYGYTF
. | TRBJ2-1 | TRBV4-2 | 15 | . | TGTGCCAGCAGCCAAGCGCTAGTCCGTTACAATGAGCAGTTCTTC | CASSQALVRYNEQFF
once | TRBJ2-7 | TRBV6-5 | 15 | TRBD2 | TGTGCCAGCAGTTACTCAGCGGGAGGGGCCTACGAGCAGTACTTC | CASSYSAGGAYEQYF
once | TRBJ1-1 | TRBV7-2 | 15 | TRBD1 | TGTGCCAGCAGCTTATTAGGGACAGCCAACACTGAAGCTTTCTTT | CASSLLGTANTEAFF
. | TRBJ2-1 | TRBV18 | 14 | . | TGTGCCAGCTCACCCGGGACTTCCTTAGAGGAGCAGTTCTTC | CASSPGTSLEEQFF
few | TRBJ2-2 | TRBV27 | 13 | . | TGTGCCAGTGGGGCGCTCCTCACCGGGGAGCTGTTTTTT | CASGALLTGELFF
. | TRBJ2-7 | TRBV5-5 | 15 | TRBD1 | TGTGCCAGCAGATCAGGGCAGGGGGCTTTGTACGAGCAGTACTTC | CASRSGQGALYEQYF
. | TRBJ1-1 | TRBV21-1 | 16 | . | TGTGCCAGCAGCCCACGACAGAGCTATCCGGACACTGAAGCTTTCTTT | CASSPRQSYPDTEAFF
. | TRBJ2-4 | TRBV4-2 | 16 | TRBD1 | TGTGCCAGCAGCCATGGACAGGGACTAGCCAAAAACATTCAGTACTTC | CASSHGQGLAKNIQYF
. | TRBJ2-7 | TRBV6-2/TRBV6-3 | 13 | . | TGTGCCAGCAGTTACAGCAACTCCTACGAGCAGTACTTC | CASSYSNSYEQYF
. | TRBJ2-5 | TRBV29-1 | 12 | TRBD2 | TGCAGCGTTCTGCGGGAGGGAGAGACCCAGTACTTC | CSVLREGETQYF
. | TRBJ1-1 | TRBV5-4 | 15 | . | TGTGCCAGCAGGATTACAGGGTCCGGGAACACTGAAGCTTTCTTT | CASRITGSGNTEAFF
. | TRBJ1-1 | TRBV15 | 12 | . | TGTGCCACCAGCAGAGATCGGGGGGAAGCTTTCTTT | CATSRDRGEAFF
. | TRBJ2-7 | TRBV3-1/TRBV3-2 | 15 | TRBD1 | TGTGCCAGCAGCCAAGCTGGAGACAGGGGGTACGAGCAGTACTTC | CASSQAGDRGYEQYF
. | TRBJ2-1 | TRBV7-9 | 15 | TRBD2 | TGTGCCAGCAGCTTAGATGGACTAGCGGGTAGTGAGCAGTTCTTC | CASSLDGLAGSEQFF
. | TRBJ1-4 | TRBV7-8 | 14 | TRBD1 | TGTGCCAGCAGCTCCGACAGGGGTAATGAAAAACTGTTTTTT | CASSSDRGNEKLFF
. | TRBJ2-5 | TRBV5-4 | 15 | TRBD2 | TGTGCCAGCAGCTTCACGGGAGGGCCGGGGGAGACCCAGTACTTC | CASSFTGGPGETQYF
. | TRBJ1-4 | TRBV7-6 | 16 | . | TGTGCCAGCAGCCGTCGGGCGGGGGCGAGGAATGAAAAACTGTTTTTT | CASSRRAGARNEKLFF
. | TRBJ1-1 | TRBV28 | 11 | . | TGTGCCGCACAGGGCAACACTGAAGCTTTCTTT | CAAQGNTEAFF
. | TRBJ1-2 | TRBV3-1/TRBV3-2 | 13 | . | TGTGCCAGCAGCCCGCGAGAGAACTATGGCTACACCTTC | CASSPRENYGYTF
. | TRBJ2-6 | TRBV5-4 | 17 | . | TGTGCCAGCAGCTTGGCACGCCTCAGCTCTGGGGCCAACGTCCTGACTTTC | CASSLARLSSGANVLTF
once | TRBJ2-7 | TRBV28 | 13 | . | TGTGCCAGCAGTTCCAGGGACATCTACGAGCAGTACTTC | CASSSRDIYEQYF
. | TRBJ1-1 | TRBV28 | 15 | . | TGTGCCAGCACCCTTGGCGGGGGAATTAACACTGAAGCTTTCTTT | CASTLGGGINTEAFF
. | TRBJ2-3 | TRBV5-6 | 14 | . | TGTGCCAGCAGCCCGACTACCCGCACAGATACGCAGTATTTT | CASSPTTRTDTQYF
. | TRBJ2-7 | TRBV14 | 16 | TRBD2 | TGTGCCAGCAGCCAAGGTGGGGCTAGCGGGATTTACGAGCAGTACTTC | CASSQGGASGIYEQYF
few | TRBJ2-1 | TRBV21-1 | 13 | . | TGTGCCAGCAGCACAGGGGGAGACAATGAGCAGTTCTTC | CASSTGGDNEQFF
. | TRBJ2-2 | TRBV11-1 | 15 | TRBD2 | TGTGCCAGCAGCTTCCCTAGCGGAAACACCGGGGAGCTGTTTTTT | CASSFPSGNTGELFF
. | TRBJ2-7 | TRBV29-1 | 12 | . | TGCAGCGCCGAGGCGGGGGCCCACGAGCAGTACTTC | CSAEAGAHEQYF
once | TRBJ2-7 | TRBV2 | 15 | TRBD1 | TGTGCCAGCAGCCAGAGACAGGGCGGCTCCTACGAGCAGTACTTC | CASSQRQGGSYEQYF
. | TRBJ2-4 | TRBV28 | 15 | TRBD1 | TGTGCCAGCAGACCGACAGGGCCAGCCAAAAACATTCAGTACTTC | CASRPTGPAKNIQYF
. | TRBJ1-4 | TRBV28 | 18 | . | TGTGCCAGCAGTTTAGTTGTATCGGGGGGCAATTCTAATGAAAAACTGTTTTTT | CASSLVVSGGNSNEKLFF
. | TRBJ1-1 | TRBV19 | 14 | . | TGTGCCAGTAGTACACAGGGCGGAGGCACTGAAGCTTTCTTT | CASSTQGGGTEAFF
. | TRBJ2-7 | TRBV5-1 | 17 | TRBD2 | TGCGCCAGCAGCTCCCTTCCCGGGACTAGCGGGAGCCACGAGCAGTACTTC | CASSSLPGTSGSHEQYF
. | TRBJ2-1 | TRBV7-3 | 15 | TRBD2 | TGTGCCAGCAGTTTGCAAGCGGGATTCTACAATGAGCAGTTCTTC | CASSLQAGFYNEQFF
. | TRBJ2-5 | TRBV15 | 13 | TRBD1 | TGTGCCACCAGCGTCGACAGGGTAGAGACCCAGTACTTC | CATSVDRVETQYF
. | TRBJ1-1 | TRBV2 | 13 | TRBD1 | TGTGCCAGCAGGATCGACAGGGACACTGAAGCTTTCTTT | CASRIDRDTEAFF
. | TRBJ2-1 | TRBV24-1 | 14 | TRBD2 | TGTGCCACGTCGCGGCTAGCGGGATTTGATGAGCAGTTCTTC | CATSRLAGFDEQFF
. | TRBJ2-6 | TRBV30 | 15 | TRBD1 | TGTGCCGTAGGGACAGGGGGGTTAGGGGCCAACGTCCTGACTTTC | CAVGTGGLGANVLTF
. | TRBJ2-5 | TRBV2 | 15 | . | TGTGCCAGCAGTGAAAGGGAGTCTTTCCAAGAGACCCAGTACTTC | CASSERESFQETQYF
. | TRBJ2-6 | TRBV2 | 16 | TRBD1 | TGTGCCAGCAACCTCGACAGGGGTGCTGGGGCCAACGTCCTGACTTTC | CASNLDRGAGANVLTF
. | TRBJ2-7 | TRBV7-9 | 16 | TRBD2 | TGTGCCAGCAGCGCCTCTCCGGGACTACGCTCCTACGAGCAGTACTTC | CASSASPGLRSYEQYF
. | TRBJ1-1 | TRBV2 | 15 | TRBD1 | TGTGCCAGCAGTAGATGGACAGGGGGTGTCACTGAAGCTTTCTTT | CASSRWTGGVTEAFF
. | TRBJ1-4 | TRBV10-3 | 15 | TRBD1 | TGTGCCATCAGTGACGGGACAGGGGAGTCCGAAAAACTGTTTTTT | CAISDGTGESEKLFF
. | TRBJ2-7 | TRBV25-1 | 15 | TRBD2 | TGTGCCAGCAGTAGGCTAGCGGGAGGGTTCTACGAGCAGTACTTC | CASSRLAGGFYEQYF
. | TRBJ2-2 | TRBV30 | 15 | TRBD2 | TGTGCCTGGACTTTCCTCCCTCGGGGGGACGGGGAGCTGTTTTTT | CAWTFLPRGDGELFF
. | TRBJ2-1 | TRBV6-5 | 12 | . | TGTGCCACAACTCAGGTGTACAATGAGCAGTTCTTC | CATTQVYNEQFF
. | TRBJ1-1 | TRBV5-1 | 15 | TRBD1 | TGCGCCAGCGGGACAGGGGCCGTCATGAACACTGAAGCTTTCTTT | CASGTGAVMNTEAFF